A selection of T cell receptor beta chains follows, all from one sample in a study of blood T cell repertoires in COVID-19. Sequencing was performed with immunoSEQ multiplex PCR; in TCRdb, only in-frame clones are kept and a portion is missing. The data show around 150,000 clones, around 92% seen once. Input material: peripheral blood. The receptors come from a man aged 55 to 69 with acute or convalescent COVID-19. The CDR3 runs from the conserved cysteine through the conserved F or W. The D gene is left open where the match is weak. Not all rows give a size; the values are once, few, many and, for expanded clones, a class.

>-|TRBJ2-7|TRBV5-6|once|16
CASSQTTGQYSYEQYF
TGTGCCAGCAGCCAGACGACAGGACAATACTCCTACGAGCAGTACTTC
>-|TRBJ1-1|TRBV6-2/TRBV6-3|-|16
CASSYSVTAANTEAFF
TGTGCCAGCAGTTACTCGGTGACAGCCGCGAACACTGAAGCTTTCTTT
>-|TRBJ2-1|TRBV7-8|-|17
CASSLGGRGTFYNEQFF
TGTGCCAGCAGCTTGGGTGGGCGGGGGACATTCTACAATGAGCAGTTCTTC
>-|TRBJ1-2|TRBV4-2|-|16
CASSQDEQGSHYGYTF
TGTGCCAGCAGCCAAGACGAACAGGGCTCCCACTATGGCTACACCTTC
>-|TRBJ1-1|TRBV27|-|16
CATRMGQSAANTEAFF
TGTGCCACCAGAATGGGACAATCAGCCGCGAACACTGAAGCTTTCTTT
>-|TRBJ1-4|TRBV18|-|15
CASSPSQGSGEKLFF
TGTGCCAGCTCACCGTCACAGGGTTCGGGTGAAAAACTGTTTTTT
>-|TRBJ1-1|TRBV6-4|-|14
CASSEGQGFNRAFF
TGTGCCAGCAGTGAAGGCCAGGGCTTCAATAGAGCTTTCTTT
>-|TRBJ1-5|TRBV7-9|-|16
CASSNTRHADDQPQHF
TGTGCCAGCAGCAACACCCGACACGCTGATGATCAGCCCCAGCATTTT
>-|TRBJ2-5|TRBV5-1|-|14
CASSFSGVGETQYF
TGCGCCAGCAGCTTTTCCGGGGTCGGGGAGACCCAGTACTTC
>-|TRBJ1-4|TRBV6-5|-|13
CASANRAGEKLFF
TGTGCCAGCGCCAACAGGGCGGGCGAAAAACTGTTTTTT
>-|TRBJ1-6|TRBV9|-|13
CASSFEVNSPLHF
TGTGCCAGCAGCTTCGAGGTCAATTCACCCCTCCACTTT
>-|TRBJ1-5|TRBV30|-|15
CAWSTGGHSNQPQHF
TGTGCCTGGAGTACGGGGGGACATAGCAATCAGCCCCAGCATTTT
>TRBD2|TRBJ2-1|TRBV5-1|-|13
CASSLASRGEQFF
TGCGCCAGCAGCTTGGCTTCGCGGGGGGAGCAGTTCTTC
>-|TRBJ1-1|TRBV5-1|-|14
CASSLFRQEPEAFF
TGCGCCAGCAGCTTGTTCAGACAGGAGCCTGAAGCTTTCTTT
>-|TRBJ1-2|TRBV4-1|-|15
CASRPSGTGGYGYTF
TGCGCCAGCAGACCCTCAGGGACTGGGGGCTATGGCTACACCTTC
>-|TRBJ1-1|TRBV5-6|-|14
CASSPGTHFRGAFF
TGTGCCAGCAGTCCCGGGACACATTTTAGGGGAGCTTTCTTT
>-|TRBJ2-3|TRBV20-1|few|14
CSATDSQRSDTQYF
TGCAGTGCTACTGACAGCCAGAGGTCAGATACGCAGTATTTT
>TRBD1|TRBJ2-3|TRBV7-2|-|15
CASSFGGQGADTQYF
TGTGCCAGCAGCTTTGGGGGACAGGGCGCAGATACGCAGTATTTT
>TRBD1|TRBJ1-3|TRBV18|-|17
CASSRVRDSFSGNTIYF
TGTGCCAGCTCACGCGTCCGGGACAGCTTCTCTGGAAACACCATATATTTT
>-|TRBJ1-2|TRBV7-2|once|14
CASSRLTSFYGYTF
TGTGCCAGCAGCCGCCTCACAAGTTTCTATGGCTACACCTTC
>-|TRBJ2-3|TRBV2|-|16
CASSVTEGLGTDTQYF
TGTGCCAGCAGTGTCACGGAGGGTTTGGGCACAGATACGCAGTATTTT
>TRBD1|TRBJ1-1|TRBV2|once|14
CASSKDRGITEAFF
TGTGCCAGCAGTAAGGACAGGGGTATCACTGAAGCTTTCTTT
>-|TRBJ2-5|TRBV30|-|15
CAWSVGGGRQGTQYF
TGTGCCTGGAGTGTAGGGGGTGGCAGGCAAGGGACCCAGTACTTC
>-|TRBJ1-1|TRBV6-5|-|14
CASSSPAGRTEAFF
TGTGCCAGCAGTTCCCCGGCAGGGAGGACTGAAGCTTTCTTT
>-|TRBJ2-1|TRBV5-6|-|12
CASSRESNEQFF
TGTGCCAGCAGCCGGGAGTCCAATGAGCAGTTCTTC
>TRBD1|TRBJ1-6|TRBV2|-|15
CASLETGAYNSPLHF
TGTGCCAGCTTGGAGACAGGGGCGTATAATTCACCCCTCCACTTT
>TRBD1|TRBJ1-2|TRBV7-2|once|15
CASSFPGGGQMGYTF
TGTGCCAGCAGCTTTCCAGGGGGCGGACAGATGGGCTACACCTTC
>-|TRBJ1-5|TRBV18|-|13
CASSRGTGQPQHF
TGTGCCAGCTCGCGGGGGACGGGACAGCCCCAGCATTTT
>TRBD1|TRBJ2-2|TRBV7-9|-|19
CASSSRGSDRGPGTGELFF
TGTGCCAGCAGCTCCCGGGGGTCTGACAGGGGGCCTGGCACCGGGGAGCTGTTTTTT
>TRBD1|TRBJ1-2|TRBV7-2|-|14
CASSTGTGPYGYTF
TGTGCCAGCAGCACCGGGACAGGGCCCTATGGCTACACCTTC
>-|TRBJ2-5|TRBV13|few|14
CASSLGQGQETQYF
TGTGCCAGCAGCTTAGGACAGGGACAAGAGACCCAGTACTTC
>-|TRBJ1-2|TRBV6-1|-|16
CASSEGGTVGVYGYTF
TGTGCCAGCAGTGAAGGTGGCACAGTGGGAGTCTATGGCTACACCTTC
>-|TRBJ1-1|TRBV18|-|14
CASSPWGGDTEAFF
TGTGCCAGCTCACCTTGGGGAGGGGACACTGAAGCTTTCTTT
>TRBD1|TRBJ1-4|TRBV5-1|-|15
CASSPQQGRFEKLFF
TGCGCCAGCAGCCCACAACAGGGGCGGTTTGAAAAACTGTTTTTT
>-|TRBJ2-3|TRBV24-1|once|13
CATSDFQTDTQYF
TGTGCCACCAGTGATTTTCAGACAGATACGCAGTATTTT
>-|TRBJ1-1|TRBV12-3/TRBV12-4|few|12
CASNGGGGEAFF
TGTGCCAGCAATGGGGGAGGTGGAGAAGCTTTCTTT
>-|TRBJ1-6|TRBV6-1|-|16
CASSGPGQLTVIPLHF
TGTGCCAGCAGTGGGCCAGGACAGCTGACTGTAATCCCCCTCCACTTT
>-|TRBJ2-1|TRBV5-1|-|15
CASSLTGPSYNEQFF
TGCGCCAGCAGCTTAACAGGGCCCTCCTACAATGAGCAGTTCTTC
>-|TRBJ1-2|TRBV4-2|-|17
CASSQDPPVGGNYGYTF
TGTGCCAGCAGCCAAGATCCCCCGGTGGGGGGGAACTATGGCTACACCTTC
>TRBD1|TRBJ2-3|TRBV24-1|-|15
CATSDRGQGRDTQYF
TGTGCCACCAGTGATAGGGGACAGGGGCGAGATACGCAGTATTTT
>-|TRBJ1-5|TRBV7-2|many|14
CASSPLGGPQPQHF
TGTGCCAGCAGTCCCTTGGGGGGTCCTCAGCCCCAGCATTTT
>-|TRBJ2-7|TRBV24-1|-|14
CATSDPTPPYEQYF
TGTGCCACCAGTGACCCGACACCTCCCTACGAGCAGTACTTC
>TRBD1|TRBJ1-5|TRBV29-1|once|13
CSVSRQGNQPQHF
TGCAGCGTTTCTCGACAGGGGAATCAGCCCCAGCATTTT
>-|TRBJ2-7|TRBV2|-|14
CASRASSNSYEQYF
TGTGCCAGCAGGGCTTCCTCGAACTCCTACGAGCAGTACTTC
>-|TRBJ1-3|TRBV20-1|few|17
CSASGKQGSIGGNTIYF
TGCAGTGCTAGTGGGAAACAGGGTTCTATAGGTGGAAACACCATATATTTT
>TRBD1|TRBJ1-2|TRBV19|-|13
CASKGRGDYGYTF
TGTGCCAGTAAGGGCAGGGGGGACTATGGCTACACCTTC
>TRBD2|TRBJ2-3|TRBV7-2|-|15
CASSLRLAGGPTQYF
TGTGCCAGCAGCTTACGGCTAGCGGGGGGGCCTACGCAGTATTTT
>TRBD1|TRBJ1-2|TRBV19|-|15
CASSRSRTGGTGYTF
TGTGCCAGTAGTAGGAGCCGGACAGGGGGCACGGGCTACACCTTC
>-|TRBJ1-2|TRBV29-1|-|12
CSVDREIHGYTF
TGCAGCGTTGACAGGGAAATACATGGCTACACCTTC
>-|TRBJ2-7|TRBV7-8|-|15
CASRQEAMGSYEQYF
TGTGCCAGCAGGCAGGAGGCCATGGGCTCCTACGAGCAGTACTTC
>-|TRBJ2-5|TRBV12-2|-|14
CASRFKRGQETQYF
TGTGCAAGTCGTTTCAAGCGGGGACAAGAGACCCAGTACTTC
>-|TRBJ2-5|TRBV15|-|13
CATSMLSYETQYF
TGTGCCACCAGCATGCTTAGTTACGAGACCCAGTACTTC
>TRBD1|TRBJ1-5|TRBV19|-|15
CASSRTGGSNQPQHF
TGTGCCAGTTCGCGGACAGGGGGAAGCAATCAGCCCCAGCATTTT
>TRBD2|TRBJ2-1|TRBV2|once|15
CASRGLAGGNNEQFF
TGTGCCAGTCGCGGACTAGCGGGGGGTAACAATGAGCAGTTCTTC
>TRBD2|TRBJ2-5|TRBV5-8|-|17
CASSPPGLAGGGETQYF
TGTGCCAGCAGCCCTCCAGGACTAGCGGGGGGCGGGGAGACCCAGTACTTC
>-|TRBJ2-7|TRBV10-2|-|12
CASSERTYEQYF
TGCGCCAGCTCCGAGAGGACCTACGAGCAGTACTTC
>TRBD1|TRBJ1-2|TRBV9|once|13
CASSAGTGGGYTF
TGTGCCAGCAGCGCGGGGACAGGCGGCGGCTACACCTTC
>TRBD1|TRBJ1-1|TRBV14|-|16
CASSQFNRGLDTEAFF
TGTGCCAGCAGCCAATTTAACAGGGGGCTTGATACTGAAGCTTTCTTT
>-|TRBJ1-6|TRBV4-1|-|16
CASSQVGLLGNSPLHF
TGCGCCAGCAGCCAAGTGGGCCTCCTGGGTAATTCACCCCTCCACTTT
>-|TRBJ1-2|TRBV18|-|11
CASSTDYGYTF
TGTGCCAGCTCAACGGACTATGGCTACACCTTC